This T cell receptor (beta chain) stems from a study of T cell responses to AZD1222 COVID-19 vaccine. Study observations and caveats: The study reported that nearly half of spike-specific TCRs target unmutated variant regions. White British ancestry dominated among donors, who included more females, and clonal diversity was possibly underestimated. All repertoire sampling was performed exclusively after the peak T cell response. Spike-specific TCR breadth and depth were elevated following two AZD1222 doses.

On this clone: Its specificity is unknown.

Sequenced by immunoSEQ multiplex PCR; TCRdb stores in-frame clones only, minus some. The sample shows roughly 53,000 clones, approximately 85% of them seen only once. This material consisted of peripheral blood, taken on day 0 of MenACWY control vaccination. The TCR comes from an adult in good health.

CDR3 region: CASSLILGSPLHF. CDR3 DNA: TGTGCCAGCAGCTTGATATTGGGGTCACCCCTCCACTTT. This chain joins TRBV5-5 and TRBJ1-6, with D hard to call. This CDR3 is 13 amino acids long. V was clipped by 1 base and J by 10 bases, with 9 bases between them. Germline-derived CDR1 and CDR2 are SGHKS and YYEKEE (reference sequence).